The 7 T cell receptor beta chains listed next were all sequenced from one sample in a study of identical twins (dated by TCRdb to the mid-2010s). The method was 5' RACE. For sequencing, an Illumina HiSeq 2000 was employed. The public reads were reprocessed in TCRdb via fastp at Q25 and MiXCR, keeping in-frame beta chains. A single entry per CDR3 protein holds the most common genes and DNA from its merged rows. In all, the sample holds around 1.7 million distinct CDR3 sequences, and about 32% of those were seen once. 0.25% to 0.3% of the sample lies in the top ten. Material: cord blood. All receptors come from a newborn girl in good health.

CDR3 nucleotide sequence: TGTGCCAGCAGCCCCAGGACAGGGAGTGGTTCACCCCTCCACTTT. Translation gives CASSPRTGSGSPLHF. The V and J genes are TRBV12-3 or TRBV12-4 and TRBJ1-6, with 8 bases lining up with TRBD1. The CDR3 covers 15 residues. The V and J ends lost 6 bases and 9 bases, in that order; junction bases with no gene match: 10.

As concerns this clonotype: This may arise from a read error, as a much more abundant clone is one base away. This chain uses TRBV12-3 or TRBV12-4 with TRBJ1-2; D unclear. The CDR3 sequence is 13 residues long. This CDR3 is CASKSVGNYDYTF. CDR3 nucleotides: TGTGCCAGCAAGTCAGTAGGGAACTATGACTACACCTTC.

Only a few counts were recorded for this clonotype. This chain links TRBV4-2 with TRBJ1-4; TRBD1 aligns across 7 bases. V lost 0 bases, J lost 4 bases, and 5 bases stayed unmatched. CDR1 is LGHNA and CDR2 is YNFKEQ in the germline V gene. This CDR3 has 16 amino acids. Written as DNA, the CDR3 is TGTGCCAGCAGCCAAGATGGGGACAGCCTTAATGAAAAACTGTTTTTT. Amino acids: CASSQDGDSLNEKLFF.

In the case of this clonotype: A much more abundant neighbour one base away suggests this may be a read error. This chain joins TRBV29-1 and TRBJ2-1; no firm D call. Germline CDR1 reads SQVTM; CDR2 reads ANQGSEA. The CDR3 sequence is 12 residues long. CDR3 nucleotide sequence: TGCGGCGTTGAATCGCCGCGAAATGAGCAGTTCTTC. It encodes CGVESPRNEQFF.

This chain uses TRBV20-1 with TRBJ2-1; weak D call: TRBD1 (6 bases). CDR3 length equals 13 residues. Trimming took 6 bases from V and 4 from J, leaving 13 bases between them. CDR1 DFQATT and CDR2 SNEGSKA come from the germline V gene (reference sequence). CDR3 bases: TGCAGTGCCGTATCAGGACAGTACAATGAGCAGTTCTTC. Translated, it gives CSAVSGQYNEQFF.

This clonotype was seen at least ten times. Germline is not matched at one junction end, which may reflect a read error. V is TRBV5-1 and J is TRBJ2-5; D is ambiguous. Germline assignment: CDR1 SGHRS and CDR2 YFSETQ. CDR3 length equals 13 residues. The CDR3 DNA follows: TGTGCCAGCAGTTTAGGTGCTCGCGAGACCCAGTACTTC. Translated, it gives CASSLGARETQYF.

The V gene is TRBV20-1, the J gene TRBJ2-3, with TRBD1 matching 9 bases. This CDR3 comprises 15 residues. V gave up 2 bases and J gave up 4 bases; unmatched junction bases: 7. Germline V gene sequence: CDR1 DFQATT, CDR2 SNEGSKA (reference sequence). Here the CDR3 reads CSARSGTGSPDTQYF. CDR3 in DNA: TGCAGTGCTAGAAGCGGGACAGGGTCCCCAGATACGCAGTATTTT.